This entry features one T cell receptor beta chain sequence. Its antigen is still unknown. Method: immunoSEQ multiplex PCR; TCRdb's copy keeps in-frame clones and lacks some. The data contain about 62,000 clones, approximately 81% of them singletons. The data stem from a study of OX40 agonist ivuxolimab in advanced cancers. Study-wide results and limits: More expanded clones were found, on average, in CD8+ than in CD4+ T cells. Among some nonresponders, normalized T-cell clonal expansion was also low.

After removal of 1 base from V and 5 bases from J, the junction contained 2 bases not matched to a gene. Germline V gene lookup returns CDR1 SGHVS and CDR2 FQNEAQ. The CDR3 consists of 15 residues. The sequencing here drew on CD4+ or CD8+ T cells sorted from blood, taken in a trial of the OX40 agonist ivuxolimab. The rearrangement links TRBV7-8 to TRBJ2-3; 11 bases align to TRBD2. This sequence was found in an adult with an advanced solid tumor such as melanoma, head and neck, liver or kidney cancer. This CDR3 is CASSLGLAGGDTQYF. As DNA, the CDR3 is TGTGCCAGCAGCTTAGGTCTAGCGGGAGGAGATACGCAGTATTTT.